This TCR beta chain was retrieved from a study of CD8+ T cells in alopecia areata. At the level of the study: The study gave treated patients oral tofacitinib at 5 to 10 mg twice daily. Study results and limitations: Lesional scalp displayed greater clonality than normal scalp, most notably in alopecia totalis/universalis.

Extraction of RNA preceded its reverse transcription into cDNA, which served as the sequencing template. Here immunoSEQ multiplex PCR was the method, and the copy in TCRdb shows in-frame clones only, minus some. The table has 150,000 to 200,000 clones, over 50% seen once. For this clone: Its antigen is not known.

The CDR3 runs 13 residues. V gave up 6 bases and J gave up 3 bases, with 12 bases separating them. CDR1 KGHSH and CDR2 LQKENI come from the germline V gene. The chain is built from TRBV18 and TRBJ2-7; D possibly corresponds to TRBD1 (5 bases). The sequencing here drew on CD4+ T cells sorted from blood, taken at week 0. The sequence came from a human donor with alopecia areata. The DNA for the CDR3 is TGTGCCAGCTCGTCGGACAACCGCTACGAGCAGTACTTC. Encoded protein: CASSSDNRYEQYF.